The rows below give T cell receptor beta chains drawn from one sample of a study of blood T cell repertoires in COVID-19. Some clones are missing from TCRdb's copy, which holds only in-frame ones; the method was immunoSEQ multiplex PCR. The sample shows around 260,000 clones, more than 85% of them seen only once. Sequencing was carried out using peripheral blood. These TCRs come from a man younger than 35 with active or convalescent COVID-19. CDR3s include the opening cysteine and the closing phenylalanine or tryptophan. The D gene is left open where the match is weak. Not all rows give a size; the values are once, few, many and, for expanded clones, a class.

d_call: -
j_call: TRBJ1-1
clone_size: -
v_call: TRBV7-2
cdr3_aa: CAIRTRAGTEAFF
cdr3_nt: TGTGCCATACGGACCAGGGCGGGGACTGAAGCTTTCTTT

d_call: -
j_call: TRBJ2-1
clone_size: -
v_call: TRBV14
cdr3_aa: CASSFGSFWDEQFF
cdr3_nt: TGTGCCAGCAGCTTCGGGTCCTTTTGGGATGAGCAGTTCTTC

d_call: -
j_call: TRBJ2-3
clone_size: few
v_call: TRBV7-2
cdr3_aa: CASGGSGSLDTQYF
cdr3_nt: TGTGCCAGCGGTGGCAGCGGCAGCCTGGATACGCAGTATTTT

d_call: TRBD1
j_call: TRBJ1-3
clone_size: -
v_call: TRBV6-5
cdr3_aa: CASTRTGAGNTIYF
cdr3_nt: TGTGCCAGCACCCGGACAGGCGCTGGAAACACCATATATTTT

d_call: -
j_call: TRBJ2-3
clone_size: -
v_call: TRBV6-2/TRBV6-3
cdr3_aa: CASSSRDWTQYF
cdr3_nt: TGTGCCAGCAGCTCGAGGGACTGGACGCAGTATTTT

d_call: -
j_call: TRBJ2-7
clone_size: few
v_call: TRBV6-5
cdr3_aa: CASSYIASSYEQYF
cdr3_nt: TGTGCCAGCAGTTACATAGCGAGCTCCTACGAGCAGTACTTC

d_call: -
j_call: TRBJ1-2
clone_size: -
v_call: TRBV3-1/TRBV3-2
cdr3_aa: CASSQDGQGRGYTF
cdr3_nt: TGTGCCAGCAGCCAAGATGGTCAGGGTCGTGGCTACACCTTC

d_call: -
j_call: TRBJ2-2
clone_size: -
v_call: TRBV19
cdr3_aa: CASSITNPSAGELFF
cdr3_nt: TGTGCCAGTAGTATAACGAACCCTTCGGCCGGGGAGCTGTTTTTT

d_call: TRBD2
j_call: TRBJ2-1
clone_size: -
v_call: TRBV11-3
cdr3_aa: CASSLLGLVDNEQFF
cdr3_nt: TGTGCCAGCAGCTTGCTGGGACTAGTAGATAATGAGCAGTTCTTC

d_call: TRBD1
j_call: TRBJ1-5
clone_size: -
v_call: TRBV5-1
cdr3_aa: CASSTGQGSQPQHF
cdr3_nt: TGCGCCAGCAGCACTGGACAGGGGAGTCAGCCCCAGCATTTT

d_call: -
j_call: TRBJ1-3
clone_size: -
v_call: TRBV5-8
cdr3_aa: CASSGAPIGGTIYF
cdr3_nt: TGTGCCAGCAGTGGGGCCCCAATCGGGGGGACCATATATTTT

d_call: -
j_call: TRBJ1-2
clone_size: -
v_call: TRBV6-1
cdr3_aa: CASSDRTQAYGYTF
cdr3_nt: TGTGCCAGCAGTGATCGGACTCAAGCCTATGGCTACACCTTC

d_call: TRBD1
j_call: TRBJ1-2
clone_size: once
v_call: TRBV6-5
cdr3_aa: CASSPGQGIHGYTF
cdr3_nt: TGTGCCAGCAGCCCGGGACAGGGTATACATGGCTACACCTTC

d_call: -
j_call: TRBJ2-1
clone_size: -
v_call: TRBV6-1
cdr3_aa: CASSEVGGAYNEQFF
cdr3_nt: TGTGCCAGCAGTGAAGTCGGAGGGGCCTACAATGAGCAGTTCTTC